A single sample gave rise to the 23 T cell receptor beta chains below, sequenced in a study of technical replicates of blood from a few donors. Measured with immunoSEQ multiplex PCR; TCRdb has only the in-frame clones, and not every one. This table has about 100,000 clones, approximately 96% appearing once. Sequencing was performed on T cells isolated from PBMCs. Receptors were obtained from a human donor in good health.

V and J are TRBV6-5 and TRBJ2-7; tentative D call: TRBD2 (5 bases). CDR1 and CDR2 (germline): MNHEY, SVGAGI. The ends were cut back, 0 bases at V and 1 base at J, with 13 bases in the middle. The CDR3 spans 16 residues. CDR3 amino acids: CASSYSTGYPSYEQYF. The DNA for the CDR3 is TGTGCCAGCAGTTACTCTACGGGGTATCCTTCCTACGAGCAGTACTTC.

The chain carries TRBV27 and TRBJ1-1; 9 positions match TRBD1. The trim removed 7 bases at V and 5 bases at J, leaving 5 bases unmatched. The CDR3 spans 13 residues. The germline CDR1 and CDR2 sequences are MNHEY and SMNVEV (reference sequence). CDR3 sequence reads: CASKTGGATEAFF. The CDR3 nucleotides are TGTGCCAGCAAAACAGGGGGCGCGACTGAAGCTTTCTTT.

The V and J genes are TRBV6-1 and TRBJ1-1, with D unclear. Trimming removed 4 bases at V and 1 base at J, with 10 bases between. CDR3 size: 14 residues. Germline V gives CDR1 MNHNS, CDR2 SASEGT. Written as DNA, the CDR3 is TGTGCCAGCAGTGTTATGGTGGCGAACACTGAAGCTTTCTTT. Protein sequence: CASSVMVANTEAFF.

The gene calls are TRBV7-2 and TRBJ2-1, with 11 bases matching TRBD2. Germline trimming cut 5 bases from V and 7 bases from J; bases unmatched to any gene: 10. This CDR3 has 16 amino acids. Germline V gene data show CDR1 as SGHTA and CDR2 as FQGNSA. The CDR3 DNA sequence: TGTGCCAGCAGCGTGACTAGCGGGATAGTAGAAAATGAGCAGTTCTTC. It yields the protein CASSVTSGIVENEQFF.

The gene calls are TRBV5-1 and TRBJ2-7, with 9 positions matching TRBD1. Per the germline V gene, CDR1 is SGHRS and CDR2 is YFSETQ. CDR3 length: 15 amino acids. V trimming: 2 bases; J trimming: 3 bases; junction bases outside the gene matches: 6. CDR3 residues: CASSLSGQGIYEQYF. The CDR3 region has the DNA TGCGCCAGCAGCTTATCGGGACAGGGAATCTACGAGCAGTACTTC.

The rearrangement joins TRBV5-4 to TRBJ2-3; 10 positions agree with TRBD2. Trimming took 0 bases from V and 1 from J; bases not matched to a gene: 5. Germline values: CDR1 SGHNT, CDR2 YYREEE (reference sequence). The CDR3 sequence is 17 residues long. CDR3 region: CASSLGRSGRRTDTQYF. The CDR3 nucleotides are TGTGCCAGCAGCTTGGGTCGTAGCGGGAGGCGCACAGATACGCAGTATTTT.

This clone showed up just once. This sequence joins TRBV10-3 and TRBJ2-3; 10 bases match TRBD1. CDR1 ENHRY and CDR2 SYGVKD come from the germline V gene. The CDR3 has 17 residues. V shed 3 bases and J 8 bases; nucleotides not matched to a gene: 14. As DNA, the CDR3 is TGTGCCATCAGTGATCGAGCGGTAGACAGGGGGCGTATTACGCAGTATTTT. Protein: CAISDRAVDRGRITQYF.

CDR3 region: CASSQETGGNQPQHF. In DNA, the CDR3 is TGCGCCAGCAGCCAAGAGACAGGGGGTAATCAGCCCCAGCATTTT. The rearrangement joins TRBV4-3 to TRBJ1-5; TRBD1 aligns across 9 bases. J lost 4 bases, V lost 0 bases, and 1 base had no gene match. Germline assignment: CDR1 LGHNA and CDR2 YSLEER. The CDR3 is made up of 15 amino acids.

This clone was seen a single time. The rearrangement joins TRBV6-5 to TRBJ2-7; 10 nucleotides agree with TRBD1. The germline CDR1 and CDR2 sequences are MNHEY and SVGAGI. The CDR3 totals 12 residues. V lost 8 bases to trimming and J lost 4 bases; unmatched junction nucleotides: 2. The DNA of the CDR3 is TGTGCCAGCCGGGACAGGGGTTACGAGCAGTACTTC. This encodes CASRDRGYEQYF.

The V call is TRBV7-8, the J call TRBJ2-5; 8 bases agree with TRBD1. The CDR3 has 14 amino acids. Trimming at V came to 4 bases and at J to 5 bases, leaving 6 bases not matched to a gene. CDR1 and CDR2 from the germline V gene are SGHVS and FQNEAQ. In DNA form, the CDR3 reads TGTGCCAGCAGCTGGTTGGACAGGGCGGAGACCCAGTACTTC. Translating it yields CASSWLDRAETQYF. Full variable domain (remainder filled in from reference TRBV7-8 and TRBJ2-5): GAGVSQSPRYKVAKRGQDVALRCDPISGHVSLFWYQQALGQGPEFLTYFQNEAQLDKSGLPSDRFFAERPEGSVSTLKIQRTQQEDSAVYLCASSWLDRAETQYFGPGTRLLVL.

The rearrangement links TRBV29-1 to TRBJ2-1, with a weak D call TRBD1 (6 bases). Germline assignment: CDR1 SQVTM and CDR2 ANQGSEA. The ends were cut back, 4 bases at V and 6 bases at J, with 13 bases in the middle. CDR3 size: 13 residues. As DNA, the CDR3 is TGCAGCGTTGTAGGGGGTTCGGCCAATGAGCAGTTCTTC. Translation gives CSVVGGSANEQFF.

The rearrangement uses TRBV4-3 and TRBJ2-7; D remains ambiguous. The CDR3 spans 15 residues. Germline V gives CDR1 LGHNA, CDR2 YSLEER. Between the trimmed V and J ends, which lost 0 bases and 0 bases, there was a span of 9 bases. CDR3 in DNA: TGCGCCAGCAGCCAAGAGGGCCCCAGCTCCTACGAGCAGTACTTC. This encodes CASSQEGPSSYEQYF.

The chain couples TRBV19 to TRBJ2-3; unclear D gene. Germline lookup yields CDR1 LNHDA and CDR2 SQIVND (reference sequence). The CDR3 is 13 residues long. Trimming cost V 7 bases and J 1 base, with 9 bases left between them. The CDR3 DNA reads as TGTGCCAGTATCCCGACTGGCACAGATACGCAGTATTTT. Its translation is CASIPTGTDTQYF. Full variable domain (missing parts from reference TRBV19 and TRBJ2-3): DGGITQSPKYLFRKEGQNVTLSCEQNLNHDAMYWYRQDPGQGLRLIYYSQIVNDFQKGDIAEGYSVSREKKESFPLTVTSAQKNPTAFYLCASIPTGTDTQYFGPGTRLTVL.

The CDR3 spells CASQGAGTKEAFF. As DNA, the CDR3 is TGCGCCAGCCAGGGGGCCGGTACCAAAGAAGCTTTCTTT. The chain carries TRBV4-1 and TRBJ1-1; TRBD1 agrees at 8 bases. Germline CDR1 MGHRA, CDR2 YSYEKL. This CDR3 spans 13 amino acids. With 8 bases clipped from V and 8 bases from J, the junction kept 10 bases outside the gene matches.

The rearrangement uses TRBV5-1 and TRBJ2-7; D is perhaps TRBD1 (5 bases). Germline-derived CDR1 and CDR2 are SGHRS and YFSETQ. V was cut by 0 bases and J by 3 bases, with 16 bases left in between. This CDR3 region has 16 residues. CDR3 sequence reads: CASSLGHGRADYEQYF. The CDR3 nucleotides are TGCGCCAGCAGCTTGGGGCACGGCAGGGCCGACTACGAGCAGTACTTC.

This chain joins TRBV4-1 and TRBJ2-1, with 11 bases that match TRBD2. The CDR3 totals 16 residues. Germline V gene data show CDR1 as MGHRA and CDR2 as YSYEKL. Trimming cost V 3 bases and J 1 base; bases outside gene matches: 2. The chain's CDR3 is CASSQASGRSYNEQFF. In DNA form, the CDR3 reads TGCGCCAGCAGCCAGGCTAGCGGGAGGTCCTACAATGAGCAGTTCTTC.

The chain couples TRBV27 to TRBJ2-7; D might be TRBD2 (6 bases). The V gene lost 3 bases and the J gene lost 3 bases, with 12 bases spanning the gap. CDR3 length equals 14 residues. Germline CDR1 MNHEY, CDR2 SMNVEV (reference sequence). The CDR3 DNA is TGTGCCAGCAGTTTGGGGGGAAGGGTCTACGAGCAGTACTTC. Translating gives CASSLGGRVYEQYF.

This rearrangement joins TRBV2 to TRBJ1-2; no clear D gene. The CDR3 spans 12 residues. The ends were cut back, 4 bases at V and 6 bases at J, with 9 bases in the middle. Germline-derived CDR1 and CDR2 are SNHLY and FYNNEI. This chain's CDR3 is CASSVTIDGYTF. CDR3 nucleotides: TGTGCCAGCAGTGTGACTATAGATGGCTACACCTTC.

This chain joins TRBV19 and TRBJ2-2; D call uncertain. CDR1 LNHDA and CDR2 SQIVND come from the germline V gene (reference sequence). This CDR3 is built from 12 residues. The V gene lost 6 bases and the J gene lost 5 bases, with 7 bases spanning the gap. CDR3 nucleotides: TGTGCCAGTAGAACCAGAACCGGGGAGCTGTTTTTT. Translation: CASRTRTGELFF.

V and J are TRBV27 and TRBJ2-7; TRBD1 matches at 8 bases. The CDR3 extends over 13 amino acids. V was clipped by 4 bases and J by 2 bases; unmatched bases: 1. From germline, CDR1 is MNHEY and CDR2 SMNVEV (reference sequence). The CDR3 nucleotides are TGTGCCAGCAGTTGGGGACAGGCCTACGAGCAGTACTTC. This encodes CASSWGQAYEQYF.

The chain combines TRBV19 with TRBJ2-1; the match to TRBD2 covers 7 bases. V trimming: 3 bases; J trimming: 7 bases; junction bases outside the gene matches: 0. The CDR3 covers 12 residues. Germline V gives CDR1 LNHDA, CDR2 SQIVND (reference sequence). DNA for the CDR3: TGTGCCAGTAGTATGCGGGAGAATGAGCAGTTCTTC. Translation: CASSMRENEQFF. The full variable domain, its missing parts supplied by reference TRBV19 and TRBJ2-1, is DGGITQSPKYLFRKEGQNVTLSCEQNLNHDAMYWYRQDPGQGLRLIYYSQIVNDFQKGDIAEGYSVSREKKESFPLTVTSAQKNPTAFYLCASSMRENEQFFGPGTRLTVL.

The chain combines TRBV2 with TRBJ2-7; D gene uncertain. This CDR3 spans 10 amino acids. V shed 6 bases and J shed 4 bases, with 4 bases lying between them. The germline V gene has CDR1 SNHLY and CDR2 FYNNEI. The CDR3 protein is CASSLYEQYF. The CDR3 DNA reads as TGTGCCAGCAGCCTGTACGAGCAGTACTTC.

This chain links TRBV27 with TRBJ1-2; D unresolved. Germline V gene lookup returns CDR1 MNHEY and CDR2 SMNVEV (reference sequence). Trimming stripped 0 bases from V and 4 bases from J, with 15 bases between. The CDR3 totals 16 residues. CDR3 amino acids: CASSLSTPGTVYGYTF. The CDR3 DNA sequence: TGTGCCAGCAGTTTATCGACTCCGGGTACGGTCTATGGCTACACCTTC.